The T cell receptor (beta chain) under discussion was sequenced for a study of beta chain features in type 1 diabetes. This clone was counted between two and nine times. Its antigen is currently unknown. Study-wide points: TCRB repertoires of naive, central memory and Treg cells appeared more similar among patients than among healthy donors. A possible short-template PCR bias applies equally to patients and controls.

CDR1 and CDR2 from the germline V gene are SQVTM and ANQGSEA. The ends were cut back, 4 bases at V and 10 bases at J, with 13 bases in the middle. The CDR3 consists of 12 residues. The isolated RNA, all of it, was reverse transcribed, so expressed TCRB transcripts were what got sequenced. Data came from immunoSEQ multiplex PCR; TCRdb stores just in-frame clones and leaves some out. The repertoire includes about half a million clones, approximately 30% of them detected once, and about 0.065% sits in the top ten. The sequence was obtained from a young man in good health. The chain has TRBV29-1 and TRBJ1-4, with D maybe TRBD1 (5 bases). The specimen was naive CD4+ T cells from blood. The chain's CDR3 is CSVGGAEGKLFF. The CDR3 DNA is TGCAGCGTTGGAGGGGCCGAAGGAAAACTGTTTTTT.